This T cell receptor (beta chain) was observed in a study of blood T cell repertoires in COVID-19 (dated by TCRdb to about 2020). Looking at the study overall: Collaborator samples came from the United States, Italy and Spain and covered acute and convalescent phases of COVID-19. The dataset comprised deeply sampled blood TCRbeta repertoires from subjects exposed to, actively infected with, or recovered from COVID-19. Sample metadata almost always included a de-identified subject ID, COVID-19 status, age in years and sex. The prospective study material was composed of cDNA or gDNA derived from T cells, B-cell-depleted T cells, or PBMCs. The samples were drawn from two sources: the first 160 participants of the ongoing ImmuneRACE study, and 1,254 subjects contributed by 6 global collaborators. Where HLA class I and class II types were available, the types were taken from metadata supplied by the sample provider, not from assay-based typing. The repertoires were released in a freely available public database intended as a resource for research on the immune response to SARS-CoV-2. Beyond this particular receptor, the publication reports: Clinical and demographic metadata were provided uncurated, with the amount varying by source and participant.

Counted from cysteine to phenylalanine, this CDR3 has 16 amino acids. Only CDR3 DNA is held: 48 bases, read in frame from base 1. V and J are trimmed by 2 bases and 5 bases, and the gene matches miss 8 bases of the junction. As encoded in the germline V gene, CDR1 is LGHNA while CDR2 is YSLEER. For this clone: What this receptor recognizes is not known. Nothing much larger sits one base from this clone, and base qualities are not available.

The immunoSEQ Assay, a bias-controlled multiplex PCR, was used to amplify TCRbeta CDR3 regions from genomic DNA. Turning to the authors' computational methods: Within the assay, amplification of reference gene primers was used to estimate how many nucleated cells each sample contained. Sequence reads were collapsed and filtered to measure the absolute abundance of every unique TCRbeta CDR3 rearrangement. For each sample, productive Simpson clonality was calculated by taking the square root of Simpson's diversity index across productive rearrangements. The source is immuneACCESS, and TCRdb retained only in-frame sequences with V and J called. Part of the clones is not carried over; for the studies checked, unresolved V genes explain less than half of this, and the remainder is unexplained. V and J calls and clone size are copied from that table; D and trimming were computed from the DNA. Within this sample are 150,000 to 200,000 clones, with 80% to 90% of them counted one time only. The ten largest clones add up to around 1.6% of the sample.

Collaborating institutions collected whole blood in K2EDTA tubes following their own protocols. For TCRbeta analysis, collaborators shipped samples in one of three forms: frozen whole blood, isolated PBMCs, or DNA extracted from either of those sample types. Sequencing was carried out using peripheral blood. Rearrangement joined TRBV4-3 to TRBJ2-2, and TRBD1 aligns with 7 junction nucleotides. The TCR comes from a woman between 45 and 60 years old with acute or convalescent COVID-19. The CDR3 region reads CASSQFTGAGTGELFF. The sequenced DNA is TGCGCCAGCAGCCAATTCACAGGGGCAGGGACCGGGGAGCTGTTTTTT.